The present entry profiles one T cell receptor (beta chain) with its context. What it binds is not known. These data come from a study of beta chain features in type 1 diabetes. Findings of the study overall: Among patients with Type 1 diabetes, TCRB CDR3s were moderately but significantly shorter in every one of the four CD4+ subsets. Patients' naive, central memory and regulatory TCRB repertoires appeared more alike than those of healthy donors. Still unanswered here is whether HLA type influences TCRB rearrangement.

The authors reverse transcribed all of the isolated RNA, so sequencing captured expressed TCRB transcripts. The average read count of naive, central memory and regulatory T cell samples was approximately 3.9 million. Repertoires were generated with immunoSEQ multiplex PCR, while TCRdb's copy carries only in-frame clones and drops some. The data show about 740,000 clones, roughly an eighth seen once. A heparinised blood draw that averaged around 100 mL was obtained once from each donor. The CDR3 sequence is 14 residues long. Trimming left V 3 bases short and J 7 bases short, with 14 bases between. Germline CDR1 and CDR2: SGDLS and YYNGEE.

This chain connects TRBV9 to TRBJ1-5; D might be TRBD1 (6 bases). This clonotype was obtained from a young man with type 1 diabetes. The material sequenced was naive CD4+ T cells from blood. Here the CDR3 DNA reads TGTGCCAGCAGCGCCGAACAGGGAGTCCAGCCCCAGCATTTT. This translates into CASSAEQGVQPQHF.